These T cell receptor beta chains were read from a single sample in a study of cytomegalovirus exposure and HLA in healthy donors. Repertoires were generated with immunoSEQ multiplex PCR, while TCRdb's copy carries only in-frame clones and drops some. Among roughly 190,000 clones, around 85% were seen once, and the ten largest hold 3.5% to 4%. The sample comprised PBMCs. The source of these receptors is a man aged 50 to 59 in good health and CMV-seronegative. The CDR3 runs from the conserved cysteine through the conserved F or W. The D gene is left open where the match is weak. Clone size, where shown, is once, few, many, or a class for clones that have expanded.

j_gene	v_gene	abundance	d_gene	len	CDR3nt	CDR3aa
TRBJ1-6	TRBV10-3	-	-	12	TGTGCCATCAGGGACAGCAATTCACCCCTCCACTTT	CAIRDSNSPLHF
TRBJ1-1	TRBV7-2	-	-	13	TGTGCCAGCAGCCTAGCCAGGGAAACTGAAGCTTTCTTT	CASSLARETEAFF
TRBJ2-1	TRBV27	few	-	15	TGTGCCAGCACCGCAGTAGACAGGAGGTCGGCCGAGCAGTTCTTC	CASTAVDRRSAEQFF
TRBJ2-5	TRBV7-9	-	-	14	TGTGCCAGCAGCTTTCATGGGGGCGGTGAGACCCAGTACTTC	CASSFHGGGETQYF
TRBJ2-1	TRBV4-1	once	TRBD2	15	TGCGCCAGCAGCCAAGTCCCCAGCGGGGGGAATGAGCAGTTCTTC	CASSQVPSGGNEQFF
TRBJ2-6	TRBV2	-	-	13	TGTGCCAGCTCCTTCTCTGGGGCCAACGTCCTGACTTTC	CASSFSGANVLTF
TRBJ2-2	TRBV9	-	-	15	TGTGCCAGCAGCGTAGTCGGGGGAGACACCGGGGAGCTGTTTTTT	CASSVVGGDTGELFF
TRBJ1-1	TRBV15	-	TRBD1	15	TGTGCCACCAGCGTTACCGGGACAGGGGGCACTGAAGCTTTCTTT	CATSVTGTGGTEAFF
TRBJ1-2	TRBV2	-	TRBD1	10	TGTGCCAACTTCGACAGGGCCTACACCTTC	CANFDRAYTF
TRBJ2-7	TRBV2	-	TRBD1	13	TGTGCCAGCTCCTGGGACAGTTCTCCCGGACGGTACTTC	CASSWDSSPGRYF
TRBJ1-2	TRBV7-3	-	-	13	TGTGCCAGCAGCTTCCAGGGAGGGAATGGCTACACCTTC	CASSFQGGNGYTF
TRBJ2-7	TRBV5-6	-	-	14	TGTGCCAGCAGCTTGGTGGAGACCACCCACGAGCAGTACTTC	CASSLVETTHEQYF
TRBJ1-1	TRBV2	once	TRBD1	14	TGTGCCAGCAGTGGTATCACAGGGGTTACTGAAGCTTTCTTT	CASSGITGVTEAFF
TRBJ2-2	TRBV5-5	-	TRBD2	15	TGTGCCAGCAGCTTGTATGGACTAGGAACCGGGGAGCTGTTTTTT	CASSLYGLGTGELFF
TRBJ1-5	TRBV5-5	-	-	15	TGTGCCAGCAGTTCGGGTCAGTGGAGCAATCAGCCCCAGCATTTT	CASSSGQWSNQPQHF
TRBJ2-5	TRBV7-2	-	-	14	TGTGCCAGCAGCCTGACACTGGTTAAAGAGACCCAGTACTTC	CASSLTLVKETQYF
TRBJ1-1	TRBV29-1	once	-	12	TGCAGCGATATACGGGCGGGTACTGAAGCTTTCTTT	CSDIRAGTEAFF
TRBJ1-5	TRBV4-3	-	-	14	TGCGCCAGCAGCCAAGATCCCACAGATCAGCCCCAGCATTTT	CASSQDPTDQPQHF
TRBJ1-4	TRBV30	-	TRBD1	14	TGTGCCTGGAGTGTACAGGGGGCAAAGGAAAAACTGTTTTTT	CAWSVQGAKEKLFF
TRBJ2-4	TRBV10-2	-	-	15	TGCGCCAGCAGTGAGCCCCGACTAGCCAAAAACATTCAGTACTTC	CASSEPRLAKNIQYF
TRBJ1-6	TRBV11-2	-	-	12	TGTGCCAGCAGCTTAGATCTACCCCCCCTCCACTTT	CASSLDLPPLHF
TRBJ2-1	TRBV5-8	-	TRBD2	17	TGTGCCAGCAGCTTGGGGACTAGCGGGGGCTTAGACAATGAGCAGTTCTTC	CASSLGTSGGLDNEQFF
TRBJ2-6	TRBV7-9	-	-	17	TGTGCCAGCAGCCCCTTGGGCAGGGGCTCTGGGGCCAACGTCCTGACTTTC	CASSPLGRGSGANVLTF
TRBJ1-6	TRBV19	-	TRBD1	15	TGTGCCAGTAGTAACCGACAGGGGAAGGATTCACCCCTCCACTTT	CASSNRQGKDSPLHF
TRBJ2-5	TRBV18	once	-	15	TGTGCCAGCTCACCACCGTCGGCCGTCGGGGAGACCCAGTACTTC	CASSPPSAVGETQYF
TRBJ1-2	TRBV9	few	-	14	TGTGCCAGCAGCGTAGGGACAGATAGCTATGGCTACACCTTC	CASSVGTDSYGYTF
TRBJ1-2	TRBV9	-	-	15	TGTGCCAGCGGGGACATTTCAGTGTCGGACTATGGCTACACCTTC	CASGDISVSDYGYTF
TRBJ1-5	TRBV4-3	-	-	14	TGCGCCAGCAGCCAAGACCCAGGGAATCAGCCCCAGCATTTT	CASSQDPGNQPQHF
TRBJ2-3	TRBV5-4	few	-	13	TGTGCCAGCATGGCGGGTGGGGCAGATACGCAGTATTTT	CASMAGGADTQYF
TRBJ1-5	TRBV5-1	-	-	14	TGCGCCAGCATGACAAGATATAGCAATCAGCCCCAGCATTTT	CASMTRYSNQPQHF
TRBJ2-3	TRBV11-2	few	TRBD1	15	TGTGCCAGCAGCACCGGGACAGGTGTCACAGATACGCAGTATTTT	CASSTGTGVTDTQYF
TRBJ1-5	TRBV27	once	-	14	TGTGCCAGCAGCATACGTCAGGGGTATCAGCCCCAGCATTTT	CASSIRQGYQPQHF
TRBJ1-4	TRBV10-3	few	TRBD1	15	TGTGCCATCAGTGAGACCGGGACAGCCGATGAAAAACTGTTTTTT	CAISETGTADEKLFF
TRBJ2-1	TRBV7-3	-	-	15	TGTGCCAGCAGTTCGGGCGGAGGGGGCCACAATGAGCAGTTCTTC	CASSSGGGGHNEQFF
TRBJ2-4	TRBV5-4	-	TRBD2	17	TGTGCCAGCAGCGAGTACGGCGGGGGGGCGGGCAAAAACATTCAGTACTTC	CASSEYGGGAGKNIQYF
TRBJ1-5	TRBV27	-	TRBD1	16	TGTGCCAGCAGTCCCTGGGACAGGGAGAACCATCAGCCCCAGCATTTT	CASSPWDRENHQPQHF
TRBJ1-4	TRBV2	-	TRBD1	13	TGTGCCAGGACACAGGGGGCCGATGAAAAACTGTTTTTT	CARTQGADEKLFF
TRBJ2-5	TRBV18	-	TRBD1	16	TGTGCCAGCTCACCCGGGACAGCGTTGGCCCAAGAGACCCAGTACTTC	CASSPGTALAQETQYF
TRBJ1-3	TRBV11-2	-	-	14	TGTGCCAGCAGCTTCCAGTACTCTGGAAACACCATATATTTT	CASSFQYSGNTIYF
TRBJ1-1	TRBV25-1	-	TRBD1	14	TGTGCCAGCAGGTGGACAGGCCAGAACACTGAAGCTTTCTTT	CASRWTGQNTEAFF
TRBJ2-3	TRBV6-1	-	TRBD2	13	TGTGCCACCCTAGCGGGGGGCCGGGATACGCAGTATTTT	CATLAGGRDTQYF
TRBJ2-1	TRBV6-1	-	-	14	TGTGCCGGAGCTGTAGGTGGTTGGATCCATGAGCAGTTCTTC	CAGAVGGWIHEQFF
TRBJ1-6	TRBV7-6	-	TRBD1	14	TGTGCCAGCAGCTTAGGGGGACAGGGGACACCCCTCCACTTT	CASSLGGQGTPLHF
TRBJ2-7	TRBV25-1	few	-	13	TGTGCCAGCAGATCTTGGGCAGATTACGAGCAGTACTTC	CASRSWADYEQYF
TRBJ1-2	TRBV30	-	-	12	TGTGCCTGGAGTTCCACCAGGGGCGGCTACACCTTC	CAWSSTRGGYTF
TRBJ1-1	TRBV30	-	TRBD1	12	TGTGCCTGGGGGGACAGGGGGACTGAAGCTTTCTTT	CAWGDRGTEAFF
TRBJ2-5	TRBV6-6	-	TRBD2	15	TGTGCCAGCAGGGAGACTAGCGGGGGGAAAAGGACCCAGTACTTC	CASRETSGGKRTQYF
TRBJ2-1	TRBV7-3	-	-	13	TGTGCCAGCAGTTATATGTTGTACAATGAGCAGTTCTTC	CASSYMLYNEQFF
TRBJ1-5	TRBV18	-	TRBD1	15	TGTGCCAGCTCACCACGCGACAGGGCGGATCAGCCCCAGCATTTT	CASSPRDRADQPQHF